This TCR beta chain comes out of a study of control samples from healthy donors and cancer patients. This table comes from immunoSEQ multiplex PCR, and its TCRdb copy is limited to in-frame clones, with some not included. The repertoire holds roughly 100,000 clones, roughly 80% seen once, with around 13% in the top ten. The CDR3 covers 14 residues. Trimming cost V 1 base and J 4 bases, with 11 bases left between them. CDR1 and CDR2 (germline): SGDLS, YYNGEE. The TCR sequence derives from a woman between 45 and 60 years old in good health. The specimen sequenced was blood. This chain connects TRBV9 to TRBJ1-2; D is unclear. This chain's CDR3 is CASSVFAGFYGYTF. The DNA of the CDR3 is TGTGCCAGCAGCGTATTTGCGGGGTTCTATGGCTACACCTTC.